These T cell receptor beta chains were read from a single sample in a study of blood T cell repertoires in COVID-19. The repertoire was sequenced with immunoSEQ multiplex PCR; TCRdb's copy has only in-frame clones and lacks some. The sample yields some 340,000 clones, roughly 90% seen once. Specimen: PBMCs or T cells enriched from blood (not recorded which). Receptors were obtained from a woman in her twenties or thirties who had been exposed to COVID-19. CDR3s include the opening cysteine and the closing phenylalanine or tryptophan. D genes are given only for firm matches. Size values are once, few and many counts, or a class for expanded clones, and some rows have none.

TRBV5-4,.,.,TRBJ1-6,CASSLGQGYGSPLHF,TGTGCCAGCAGCTTGGGTCAGGGGTACGGTTCACCCCTCCACTTT
TRBV9,.,.,TRBJ1-2,CASSVAATANYGYTF,TGTGCCAGCAGCGTAGCTGCGACAGCCAACTATGGCTACACCTTC
TRBV27,.,TRBD1,TRBJ1-6,CASSFRDRLNSPLHF,TGTGCCAGCAGTTTCCGGGACAGACTTAATTCACCCCTCCACTTT
TRBV3-1/TRBV3-2,once,.,TRBJ1-1,CASTPLGGGTEAFF,TGTGCCAGCACCCCGCTGGGGGGTGGCACTGAAGCTTTCTTT
TRBV11-2,.,TRBD1,TRBJ2-7,CASSLAFSLGQILTEQYF,TGTGCCAGCAGCCTAGCCTTCTCCTTGGGACAGATCCTTACCGAGCAGTACTTC
TRBV3-1/TRBV3-2,few,.,TRBJ2-2,CASSQVPGYDTGELFF,TGTGCCAGCAGCCAAGTCCCAGGGTACGACACCGGGGAGCTGTTTTTT
TRBV6-5,.,.,TRBJ1-3,CASSGDFGNTIYF,TGTGCCAGCAGCGGGGACTTTGGAAACACTATATATTTT
TRBV29-1,.,TRBD1,TRBJ1-2,CSVGTGGRGYTF,TGCAGCGTTGGGACAGGGGGCCGTGGCTACACCTTC
TRBV5-4,.,.,TRBJ1-2,CASSLDPQAPYGYTF,TGTGCCAGCAGCTTGGACCCACAGGCCCCCTATGGCTACACCTTC
TRBV5-1,few,TRBD1,TRBJ2-2,CASSKGQGSLSAGELFF,TGCGCCAGCAGCAAGGGACAGGGTTCTTTGTCAGCCGGGGAGCTGTTTTTT
TRBV30,.,TRBD1,TRBJ1-5,CAWGTGNQPQHF,TGTGCCTGGGGGACAGGTAATCAGCCCCAGCATTTT
TRBV7-2,.,TRBD1,TRBJ1-6,CASSAPGTGVSPLHF,TGTGCCAGCAGCGCCCCGGGGACAGGGGTGTCACCCCTCCACTTT
TRBV6-5,.,.,TRBJ1-4,CASSYNRKKLFF,TGTGCCAGCAGTTATAACAGGAAAAAACTGTTTTTT
TRBV29-1,.,.,TRBJ2-3,CSVEARLSTDTQYF,TGCAGCGTTGAAGCGCGTCTTAGCACAGATACGCAGTATTTT